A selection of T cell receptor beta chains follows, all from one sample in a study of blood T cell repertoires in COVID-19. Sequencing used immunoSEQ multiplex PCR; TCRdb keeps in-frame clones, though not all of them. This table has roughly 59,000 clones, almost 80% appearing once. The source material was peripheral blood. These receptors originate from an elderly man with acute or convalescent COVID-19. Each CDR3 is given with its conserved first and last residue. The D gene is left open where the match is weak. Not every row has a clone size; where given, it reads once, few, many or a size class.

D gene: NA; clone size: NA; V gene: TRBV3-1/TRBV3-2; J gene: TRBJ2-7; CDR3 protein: CASSQDFRTYEQYF; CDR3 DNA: TGTGCCAGCAGCCAAGATTTCAGGACCTACGAGCAGTACTTC
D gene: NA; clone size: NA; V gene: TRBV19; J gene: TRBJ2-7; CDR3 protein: CASSIIGKSSYEQYF; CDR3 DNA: TGTGCCAGTAGTATAATCGGGAAGAGCTCCTACGAGCAGTACTTC
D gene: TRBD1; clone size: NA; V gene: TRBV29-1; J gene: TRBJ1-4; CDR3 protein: CSVLTGGDEKLFF; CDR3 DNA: TGCAGCGTCCTGACAGGGGGCGATGAAAAACTGTTTTTT
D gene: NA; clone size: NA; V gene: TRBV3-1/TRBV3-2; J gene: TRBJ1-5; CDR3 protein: CASSQDRQFNQPQHF; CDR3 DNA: TGTGCCAGCAGCCAAGACCGTCAGTTCAATCAGCCCCAGCATTTT
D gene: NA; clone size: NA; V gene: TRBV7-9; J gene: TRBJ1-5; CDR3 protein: CASSLTERGQPQHF; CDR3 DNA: TGTGCCAGCAGCTTGACAGAAAGGGGTCAGCCCCAGCATTTT
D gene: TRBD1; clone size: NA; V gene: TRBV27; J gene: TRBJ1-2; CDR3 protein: CASSSDRVFSGYTF; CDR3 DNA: TGTGCCAGCAGTTCGGACAGGGTTTTCTCTGGCTACACCTTC
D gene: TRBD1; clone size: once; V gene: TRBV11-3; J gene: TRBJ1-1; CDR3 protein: CASSPRQGTEAFF; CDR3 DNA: TGTGCCAGCAGCCCGCGACAGGGGACTGAAGCTTTCTTT
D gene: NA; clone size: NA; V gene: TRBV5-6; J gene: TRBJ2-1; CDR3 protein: CASSLVDRGAGEQFF; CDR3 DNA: TGTGCCAGCAGCTTGGTGGATCGGGGTGCGGGTGAGCAGTTCTTC
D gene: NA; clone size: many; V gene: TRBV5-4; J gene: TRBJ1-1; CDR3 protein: CASSLGPGALNTEAFF; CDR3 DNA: TGTGCCAGCAGCTTGGGGCCAGGGGCCTTGAACACTGAAGCTTTCTTT
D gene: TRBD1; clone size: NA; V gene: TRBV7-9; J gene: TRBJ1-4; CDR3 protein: CASSFAGGNEKLFF; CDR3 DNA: TGTGCCAGCAGCTTCGCAGGGGGCAATGAAAAACTGTTTTTT
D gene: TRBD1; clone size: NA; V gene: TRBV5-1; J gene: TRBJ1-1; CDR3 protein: CASSSENRDRVYTEAFF; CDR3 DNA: TGCGCCAGCAGCTCTGAAAACCGGGACAGGGTATACACTGAAGCTTTCTTT
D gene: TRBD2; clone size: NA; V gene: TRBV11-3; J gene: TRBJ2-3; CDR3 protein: CASSLQLAGVTDTQYF; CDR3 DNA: TGTGCCAGCAGCCTGCAACTAGCGGGAGTGACAGATACGCAGTATTTT
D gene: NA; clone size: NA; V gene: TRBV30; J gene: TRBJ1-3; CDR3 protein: CAWRALAGTGNTIYF; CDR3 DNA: TGTGCCTGGAGGGCACTCGCGGGGACTGGAAACACCATATATTTT
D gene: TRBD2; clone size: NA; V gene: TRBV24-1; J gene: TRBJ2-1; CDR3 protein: CATSGGLAGGFPHNEQFF; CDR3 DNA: TGTGCCACCAGTGGAGGACTAGCGGGAGGCTTCCCTCACAATGAGCAGTTCTTC
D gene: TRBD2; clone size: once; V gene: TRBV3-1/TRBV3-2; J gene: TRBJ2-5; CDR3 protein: CASRQGTSGQETQYF; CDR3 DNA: TGTGCCAGCAGACAGGGGACTAGCGGTCAAGAGACCCAGTACTTC
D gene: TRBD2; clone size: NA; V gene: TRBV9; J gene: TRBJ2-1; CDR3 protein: CASSVRWSGGVGEQFF; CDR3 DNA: TGTGCCAGCAGCGTTAGATGGAGCGGGGGCGTCGGGGAGCAGTTCTTC
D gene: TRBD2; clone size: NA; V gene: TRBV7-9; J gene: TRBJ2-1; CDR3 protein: CASSMPRAGAYNEQFF; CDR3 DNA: TGTGCCAGCAGCATGCCTCGGGCGGGGGCCTACAATGAGCAGTTCTTC
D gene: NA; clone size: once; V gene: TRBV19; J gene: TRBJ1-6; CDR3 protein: CASSIGRDNSPLHF; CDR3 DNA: TGTGCCAGTAGTATAGGACGGGATAATTCACCCCTCCACTTT
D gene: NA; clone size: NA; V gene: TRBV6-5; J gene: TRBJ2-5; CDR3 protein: CASSYSFSRETQYF; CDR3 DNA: TGTGCCAGCAGTTACTCGTTTAGCCGGGAGACCCAGTACTTC
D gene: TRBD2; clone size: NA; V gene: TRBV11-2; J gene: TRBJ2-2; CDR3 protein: CASNQRTSGTTGELFF; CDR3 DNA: TGTGCCAGCAATCAGCGGACTAGCGGAACCACCGGGGAGCTGTTTTTT
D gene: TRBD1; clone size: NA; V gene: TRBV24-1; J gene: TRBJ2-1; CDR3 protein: CATSGNTGGSYNEQFF; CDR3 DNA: TGTGCCACCAGTGGAAACACAGGGGGCAGTTACAATGAGCAGTTCTTC
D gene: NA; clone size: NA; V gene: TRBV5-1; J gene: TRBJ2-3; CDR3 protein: CASSLGATDTQYF; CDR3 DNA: TGCGCCAGCAGCTTGGGCGCCACAGATACGCAGTATTTT
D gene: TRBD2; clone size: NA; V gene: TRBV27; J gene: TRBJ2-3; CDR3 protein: CASSLFYPGGGTDTQYF; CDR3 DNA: TGTGCCAGCAGTTTATTTTACCCGGGGGGGGGCACAGATACGCAGTATTTT
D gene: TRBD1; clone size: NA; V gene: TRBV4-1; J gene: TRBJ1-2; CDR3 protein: CASSATGGWPGYTF; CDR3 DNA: TGCGCCAGCAGCGCAACAGGGGGCTGGCCTGGCTACACCTTC
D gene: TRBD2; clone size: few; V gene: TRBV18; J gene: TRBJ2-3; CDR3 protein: CASSPPGLAGASTDTQYF; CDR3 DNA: TGTGCCAGCTCACCACCAGGCCTAGCGGGGGCCAGCACAGATACGCAGTATTTT
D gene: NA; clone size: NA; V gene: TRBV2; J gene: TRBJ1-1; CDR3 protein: CASSEGRHMNTEAFF; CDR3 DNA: TGTGCCAGCAGTGAAGGCAGGCACATGAACACTGAAGCTTTCTTT
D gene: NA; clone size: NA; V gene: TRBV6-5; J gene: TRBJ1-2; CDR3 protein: CAGSRAGADYGYTF; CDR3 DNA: TGTGCCGGCAGTAGGGCGGGGGCAGACTATGGCTACACCTTC
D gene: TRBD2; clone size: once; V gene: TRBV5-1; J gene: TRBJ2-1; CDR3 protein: CASSLNSGGPAYNEQFF; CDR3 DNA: TGCGCCAGCAGCTTGAACAGCGGGGGACCCGCTTACAATGAGCAGTTCTTC
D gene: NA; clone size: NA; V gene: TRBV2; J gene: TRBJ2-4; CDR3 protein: CASSEEGGPLAKNIQYF; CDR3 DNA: TGTGCCAGCAGTGAAGAGGGGGGGCCCCTAGCCAAAAACATTCAGTACTTC
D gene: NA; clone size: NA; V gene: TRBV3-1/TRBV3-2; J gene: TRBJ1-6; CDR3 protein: CASSPGRGPSPLHF; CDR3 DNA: TGTGCCAGCAGCCCGGGGAGGGGACCTTCACCCCTCCACTTT
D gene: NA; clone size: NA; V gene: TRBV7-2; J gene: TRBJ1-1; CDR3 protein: CASSSLAGGLWEAFF; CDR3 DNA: TGTGCCAGCAGCTCCCTAGCAGGAGGCCTTTGGGAAGCTTTCTTT
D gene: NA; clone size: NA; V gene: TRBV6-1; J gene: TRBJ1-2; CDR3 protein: CASSEAGGESNYGYTF; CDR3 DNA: TGTGCCAGCAGTGAAGCCGGCGGGGAATCTAACTATGGCTACACCTTC
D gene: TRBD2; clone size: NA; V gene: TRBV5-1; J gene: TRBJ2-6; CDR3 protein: CASSLVAGSGANVLTF; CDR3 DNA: TGCGCCAGCAGCTTGGTAGCGGGATCTGGGGCCAACGTCCTGACTTTC
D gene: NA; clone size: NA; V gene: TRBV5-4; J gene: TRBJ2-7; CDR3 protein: CASSLARGYEQYF; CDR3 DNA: TGTGCCAGCAGCTTGGCACGGGGCTACGAGCAGTACTTC
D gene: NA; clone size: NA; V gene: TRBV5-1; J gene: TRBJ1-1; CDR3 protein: CASSSAEAPNTEAFF; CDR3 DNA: TGCGCCAGCAGCTCCGCCGAGGCACCGAACACTGAAGCTTTCTTT
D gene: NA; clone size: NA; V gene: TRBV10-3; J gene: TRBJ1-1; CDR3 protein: CAISQSYPMNTEAFF; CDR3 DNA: TGTGCCATCAGTCAGTCGTACCCTATGAACACTGAAGCTTTCTTT
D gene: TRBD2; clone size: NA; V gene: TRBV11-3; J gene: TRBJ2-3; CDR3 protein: CASSLGGPSGRTDTQYF; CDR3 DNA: TGTGCCAGCAGCTTAGGGGGGCCTAGCGGGAGGACAGATACGCAGTATTTT
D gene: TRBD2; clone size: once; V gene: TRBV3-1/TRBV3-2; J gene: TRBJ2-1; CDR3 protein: CASSQDLPGLNYNEQFF; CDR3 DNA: TGTGCCAGCAGCCAAGATCTGCCGGGACTAAACTACAATGAGCAGTTCTTC
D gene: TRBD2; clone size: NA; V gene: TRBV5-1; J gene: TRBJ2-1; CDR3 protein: CASSNGLAGTLYNEQFF; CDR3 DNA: TGCGCCAGCAGCAACGGACTAGCGGGGACCCTCTACAATGAGCAGTTCTTC
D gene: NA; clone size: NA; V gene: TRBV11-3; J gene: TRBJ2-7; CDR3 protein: CASSSDRQASSYEQYF; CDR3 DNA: TGTGCCAGCAGCTCAGACCGACAGGCGAGCTCCTACGAGCAGTACTTC
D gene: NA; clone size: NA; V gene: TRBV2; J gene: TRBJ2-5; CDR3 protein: CASSLRGGRETQYF; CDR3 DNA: TGTGCCAGCAGTTTGAGGGGGGGCCGAGAGACCCAGTACTTC
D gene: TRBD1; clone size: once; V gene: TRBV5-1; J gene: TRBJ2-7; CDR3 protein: CASSLGQGIYEQYF; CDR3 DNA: TGCGCCAGCAGCTTGGGACAGGGGATTTACGAGCAGTACTTC
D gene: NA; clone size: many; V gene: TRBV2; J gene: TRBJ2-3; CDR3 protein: CASGRDTQYF; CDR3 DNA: TGTGCCAGCGGGCGAGATACGCAGTATTTT